One T cell receptor beta chain is described in this entry. The germline V gene encodes CDR1 MDHEN and CDR2 SYDVKM. CDR3 size: 12 residues. V dropped 8 bases and J dropped 1 base, with 9 bases sitting between them. The data belong to a study of cytomegalovirus exposure and HLA in healthy donors. Generated by immunoSEQ multiplex PCR, the TCRdb table keeps only in-frame clones and is missing some. This table holds about 120,000 clones, roughly 90% found once. The rearrangement uses TRBV28 and TRBJ2-7, with a tentative D call TRBD2 (5 bases). The sample was PBMCs. This receptor was identified in a woman aged 18-30 years in good health and CMV-seronegative. The CDR3 protein is CASRGVSYEQYF. In DNA form, the CDR3 reads TGTGCCAGCCGGGGAGTTTCCTACGAGCAGTACTTC. The full variable domain, its missing parts supplied by reference TRBV28 and TRBJ2-7, is DVKVTQSSRYLVKRTGEKVFLECVQDMDHENMFWYRQDPGLGLRLIYFSYDVKMKEKGDIPEGYSVSREKKERFSLILESASTNQTSMYLCASRGVSYEQYFGPGTRLTVT.